This entry lists 5 T cell receptor beta chains sequenced from one sample in a study of OX40 agonist ivuxolimab in advanced cancers. Profiling relied on immunoSEQ multiplex PCR, and the TCRdb table lists in-frame clones only, not all of them. Of about 42,000 clones detected, 75% to 90% appear once; the ten largest clones hold 9% to 13%. The material was CD4+ or CD8+ T cells sorted from blood, obtained in a trial of the OX40 agonist ivuxolimab. These TCRs come from an adult with an advanced solid tumor such as melanoma, head and neck, liver or kidney cancer.

The J gene is TRBJ1-6, the V gene TRBV19; D is undetermined. Germline V gene data show CDR1 as LNHDA and CDR2 as SQIVND (reference sequence). This CDR3 region has 13 residues. The V end lost 4 bases, the J end lost 3 bases, and 4 bases lay between the germline ends. CDR3 DNA: TGTGCCAGTAGTAGGGGCTATAATTCACCCCTCCACTTT. Translating gives CASSRGYNSPLHF.

This rearrangement joins TRBV13 to TRBJ1-6, with D hard to call. The length of the CDR3 is 16 residues. The germline V and J ends were trimmed by 5 bases and 0 bases, with 11 bases remaining between them. Germline V lookup: CDR1 PRHDT, CDR2 FYEKMQ (reference sequence). The CDR3 protein is CASSPTGTSYNSPLHF. In DNA form, the CDR3 reads TGTGCCAGCAGCCCTACCGGTACCTCCTATAATTCACCCCTCCACTTT.

J is TRBJ2-1 and V is TRBV6-5; D not resolved. Germline values: CDR1 MNHEY, CDR2 SVGAGI. The CDR3 loop spans 11 amino acids. V lost 7 bases and J 4 bases, leaving 5 bases between the germline ends. The CDR3: CASTTYNEQFF. In DNA form, the CDR3 reads TGTGCCAGCACGACGTACAATGAGCAGTTCTTC.

The chain is built from TRBV4-1 and TRBJ1-1; TRBD1 is a possible D gene (5 bases). V was cut by 0 bases and J by 0 bases, with 8 bases left in between. This CDR3 comprises 15 residues. CDR1 and CDR2 from the germline V gene are MGHRA and YSYEKL. CDR3 sequence: CASSQDVGVNTEAFF. The CDR3 nucleotides read TGCGCCAGCAGCCAAGACGTGGGGGTGAACACTGAAGCTTTCTTT.

There are many counts of this clone. The chain combines TRBV9 with TRBJ1-6; D call uncertain. The CDR3 runs to 16 residues. Germline V lookup: CDR1 SGDLS, CDR2 YYNGEE. V was trimmed by 0 bases and J by 7 bases, leaving 14 bases between them. Here the CDR3 DNA reads TGTGCCAGCAGCGTAGCTCTCGGGAAGGTCAATTCACCCCTCCACTTT. Translating it yields CASSVALGKVNSPLHF.